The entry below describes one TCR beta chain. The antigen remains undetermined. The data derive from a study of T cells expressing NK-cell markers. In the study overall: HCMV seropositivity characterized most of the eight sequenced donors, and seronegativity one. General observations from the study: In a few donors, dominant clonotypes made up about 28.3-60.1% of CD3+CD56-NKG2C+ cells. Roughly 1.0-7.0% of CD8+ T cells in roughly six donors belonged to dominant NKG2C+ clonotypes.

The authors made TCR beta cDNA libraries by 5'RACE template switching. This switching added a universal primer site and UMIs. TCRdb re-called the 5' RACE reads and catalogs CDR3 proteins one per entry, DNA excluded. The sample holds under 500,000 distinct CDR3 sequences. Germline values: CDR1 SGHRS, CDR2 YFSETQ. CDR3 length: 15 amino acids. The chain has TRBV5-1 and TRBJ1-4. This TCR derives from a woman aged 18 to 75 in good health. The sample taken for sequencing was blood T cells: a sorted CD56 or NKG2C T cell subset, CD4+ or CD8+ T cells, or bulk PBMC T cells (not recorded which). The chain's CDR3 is CASSAQSWANEKLFF.